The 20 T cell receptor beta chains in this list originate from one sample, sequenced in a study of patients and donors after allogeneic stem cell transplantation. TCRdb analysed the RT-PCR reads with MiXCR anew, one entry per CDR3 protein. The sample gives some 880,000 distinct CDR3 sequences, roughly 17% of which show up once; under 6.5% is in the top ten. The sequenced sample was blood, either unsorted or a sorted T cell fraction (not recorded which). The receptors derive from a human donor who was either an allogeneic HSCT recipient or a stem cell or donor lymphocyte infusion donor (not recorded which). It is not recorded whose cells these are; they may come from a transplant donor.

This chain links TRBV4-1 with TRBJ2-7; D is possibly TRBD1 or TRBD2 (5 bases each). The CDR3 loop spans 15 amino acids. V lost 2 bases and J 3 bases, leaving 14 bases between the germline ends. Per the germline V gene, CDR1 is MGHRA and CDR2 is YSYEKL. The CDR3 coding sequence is TGCGCCAGCAGCCAACCGGGACGGACCGTCTACGAGCAGTACTTC. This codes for CASSQPGRTVYEQYF.

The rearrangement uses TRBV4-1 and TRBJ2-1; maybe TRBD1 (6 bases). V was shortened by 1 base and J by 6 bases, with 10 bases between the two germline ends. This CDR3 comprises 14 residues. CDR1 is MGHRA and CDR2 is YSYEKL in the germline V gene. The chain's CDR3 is CASSQVGGSNEQFF. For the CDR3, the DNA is TGCGCCAGCAGCCAAGTAGGGGGAAGCAATGAGCAGTTCTTC.

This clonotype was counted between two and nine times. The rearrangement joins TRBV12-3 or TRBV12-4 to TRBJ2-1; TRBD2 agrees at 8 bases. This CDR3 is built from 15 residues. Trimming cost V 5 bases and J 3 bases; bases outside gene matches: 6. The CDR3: CASSIGLAVYNEQFF. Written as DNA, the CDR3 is TGTGCCAGCAGTATAGGACTAGCAGTCTACAATGAGCAGTTCTTC.

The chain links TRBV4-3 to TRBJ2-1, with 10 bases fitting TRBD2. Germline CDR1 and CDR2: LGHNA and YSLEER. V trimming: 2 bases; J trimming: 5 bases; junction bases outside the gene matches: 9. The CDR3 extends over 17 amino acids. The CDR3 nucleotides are TGCGCCAGCAGCCAACACCCGGGACTAGCGAAGCACAATGAGCAGTTCTTC. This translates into CASSQHPGLAKHNEQFF.

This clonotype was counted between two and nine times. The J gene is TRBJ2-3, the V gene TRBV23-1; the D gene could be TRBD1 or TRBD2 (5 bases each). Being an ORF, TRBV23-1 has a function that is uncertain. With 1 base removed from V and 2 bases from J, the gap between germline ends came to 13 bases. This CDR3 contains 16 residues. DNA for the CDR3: TGCGCCAGCAGTCAATTCCGGGACCGATCCACAGATACGCAGTATTTT. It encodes CASSQFRDRSTDTQYF.

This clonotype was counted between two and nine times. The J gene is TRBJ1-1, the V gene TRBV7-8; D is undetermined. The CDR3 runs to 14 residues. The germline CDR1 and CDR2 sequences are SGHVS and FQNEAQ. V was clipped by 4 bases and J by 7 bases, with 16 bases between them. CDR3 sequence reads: CASSSETWKNEAFF. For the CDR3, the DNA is TGTGCCAGCAGCTCTGAGACTTGGAAGAATGAAGCTTTCTTT.

The CDR3 loop reads CATSDLPDSSTDTQYF. The DNA for the CDR3 is TGTGCCACCAGTGATTTGCCTGACAGTAGCACAGATACGCAGTATTTT. The V and J genes are TRBV24-1 and TRBJ2-3, with D perhaps matching TRBD1 (5 bases). CDR1 is KGHDR, CDR2 SFDVKD, per germline. The V end was cut by 0 bases, the J end by 0 bases, with 9 bases between. The CDR3 totals 16 residues.

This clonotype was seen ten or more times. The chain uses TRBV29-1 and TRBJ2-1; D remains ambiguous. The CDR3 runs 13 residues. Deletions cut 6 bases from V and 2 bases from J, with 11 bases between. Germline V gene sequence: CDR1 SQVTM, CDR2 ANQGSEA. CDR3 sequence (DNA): TGCAGCGTCGCAGAAAGAGCCTACAATGAGCAGTTCTTC. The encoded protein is CSVAERAYNEQFF.

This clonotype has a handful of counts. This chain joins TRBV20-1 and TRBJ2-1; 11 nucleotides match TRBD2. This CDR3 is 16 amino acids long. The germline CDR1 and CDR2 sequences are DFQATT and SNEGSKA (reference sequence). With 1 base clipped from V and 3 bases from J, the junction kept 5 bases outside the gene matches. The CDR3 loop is CSARVSSGRYYNEQFF. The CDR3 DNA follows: TGCAGTGCTAGAGTTTCTAGCGGGAGGTACTACAATGAGCAGTTCTTC.

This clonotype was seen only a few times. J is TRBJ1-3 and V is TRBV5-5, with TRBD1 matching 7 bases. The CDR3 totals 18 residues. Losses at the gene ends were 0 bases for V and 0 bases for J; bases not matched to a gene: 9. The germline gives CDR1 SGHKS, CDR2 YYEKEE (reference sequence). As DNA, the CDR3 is TGTGCCAGCAGCTTGGAGGGGGCCAGCCTACACTCTGGAAACACCATATATTTT. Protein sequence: CASSLEGASLHSGNTIYF.

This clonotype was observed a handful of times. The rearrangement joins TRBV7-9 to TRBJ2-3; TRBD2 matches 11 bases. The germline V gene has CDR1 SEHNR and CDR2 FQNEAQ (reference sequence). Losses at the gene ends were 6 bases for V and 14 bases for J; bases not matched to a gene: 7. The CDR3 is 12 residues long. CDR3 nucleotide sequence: TGTGCCAGCAGGACTAGCGGGGATCGCGGGTATTTT. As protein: CASRTSGDRGYF.

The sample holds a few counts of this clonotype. CDR3 sequence reads: CASSLRLTSPSREQFF. DNA for the CDR3: TGTGCCAGCAGCCTAAGACTAACATCACCCTCTAGGGAGCAGTTCTTC. The chain has TRBV12-3 or TRBV12-4 and TRBJ2-1; possibly TRBD2 for D (5 bases). Trimming pared 6 bases from V and 10 bases from J, leaving 25 bases between. The length of the CDR3 is 16 residues.

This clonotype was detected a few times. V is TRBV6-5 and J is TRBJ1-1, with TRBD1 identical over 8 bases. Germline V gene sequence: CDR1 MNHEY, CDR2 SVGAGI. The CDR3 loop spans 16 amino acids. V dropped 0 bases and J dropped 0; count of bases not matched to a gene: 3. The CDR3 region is CASSYSPGQVNTEAFF. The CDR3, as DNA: TGTGCCAGCAGTTACTCACCGGGACAGGTGAACACTGAAGCTTTCTTT.

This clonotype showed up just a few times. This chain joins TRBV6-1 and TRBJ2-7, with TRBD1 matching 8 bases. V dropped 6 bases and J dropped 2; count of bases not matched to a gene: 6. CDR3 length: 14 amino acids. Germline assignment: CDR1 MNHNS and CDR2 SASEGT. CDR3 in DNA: TGTGCCAGCAGATCCGGGACAGGTGCCTACGAGCAGTACTTC. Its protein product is CASRSGTGAYEQYF.

The CDR3 loop reads CASSPPARTEGSYEQYF. The CDR3 bases are TGTGCCAGCAGCCCCCCGGCGAGGACAGAGGGTTCCTACGAGCAGTACTTC. The chain joins TRBV12-3 or TRBV12-4 to TRBJ2-7; weak D call: TRBD1 (6 bases). V gave up 6 bases and J gave up 1 base, with 22 bases separating them. This CDR3 is built from 17 residues.

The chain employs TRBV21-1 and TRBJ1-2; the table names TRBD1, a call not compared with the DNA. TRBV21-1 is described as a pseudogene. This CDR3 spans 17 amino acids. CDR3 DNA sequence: TGTGCCAGCAGCTTCCGACAGGGGGCTATTTTAGTGGGTGGCTACACCTTC. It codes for CASSFRQGAILVGGYTF.

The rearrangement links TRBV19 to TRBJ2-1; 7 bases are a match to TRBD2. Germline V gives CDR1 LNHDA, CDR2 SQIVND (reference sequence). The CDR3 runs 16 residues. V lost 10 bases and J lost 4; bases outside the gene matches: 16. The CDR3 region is CATDMGSGAWYNEQFF. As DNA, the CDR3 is TGTGCCACCGATATGGGGAGCGGGGCATGGTACAATGAGCAGTTCTTC.

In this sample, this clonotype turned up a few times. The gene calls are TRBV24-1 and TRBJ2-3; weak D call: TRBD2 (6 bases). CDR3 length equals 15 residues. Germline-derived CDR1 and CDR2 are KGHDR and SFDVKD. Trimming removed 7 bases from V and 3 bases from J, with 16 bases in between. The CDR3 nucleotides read TGTGCCACCAGCCGGGCCACGGGGGTGACAGATACGCAGTATTTT. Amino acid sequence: CATSRATGVTDTQYF.

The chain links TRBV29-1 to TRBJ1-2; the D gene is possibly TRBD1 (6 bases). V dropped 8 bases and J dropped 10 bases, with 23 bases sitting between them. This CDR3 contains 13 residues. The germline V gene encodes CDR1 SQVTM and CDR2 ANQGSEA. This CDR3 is CSPGQKIPSDYTF. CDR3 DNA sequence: TGCAGCCCCGGACAGAAGATCCCCAGCGACTACACCTTC.

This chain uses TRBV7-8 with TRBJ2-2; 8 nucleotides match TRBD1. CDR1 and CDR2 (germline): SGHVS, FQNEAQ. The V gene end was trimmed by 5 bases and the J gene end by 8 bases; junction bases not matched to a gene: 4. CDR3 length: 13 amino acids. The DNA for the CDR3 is TGTGCCAGCAGCATAGACAGGGGTGGGGAGCTGTTTTTT. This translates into CASSIDRGGELFF. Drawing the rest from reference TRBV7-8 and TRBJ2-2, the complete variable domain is GAGVSQSPRYKVAKRGQDVALRCDPISGHVSLFWYQQALGQGPEFLTYFQNEAQLDKSGLPSDRFFAERPEGSVSTLKIQRTQQEDSAVYLCASSIDRGGELFFGEGSRLTVL.